This T cell receptor beta chain was captured in a study of cytomegalovirus exposure and HLA in healthy donors (dated by TCRdb to 2016 to 2017). General notes on the study: An earlier analysis of some 600 of the donors reported over 250 Gb of sequence data and some 110 million unique TCR beta sequences obtained from around 190 million T cells. Among the roughly 400 genotyped donors, about 85% belonged to the genetic ancestry cluster associated with self-reported Caucasian donors. The study aimed to test whether signatures of past pathogen exposure could be identified by cataloging public T cell receptors. The study profiled the T cell repertoires of about 640 subjects by immunosequencing and related them to cytomegalovirus serostatus. All discovery cohort repertoires had been generated on a single sequencing platform. Because of strong linkage in the cohort, four or five DR-DQ haplotypes were treated as single units for association and clustering. A later analysis re-analyzed previously published TCR beta repertoires from 666 donors and added high-resolution HLA genotyping to study TCR occurrence patterns. The study combined high-throughput TCR immunosequencing, statistical association of individual TCRs with disease status, and machine learning to predict cytomegalovirus infection status. An early release that covered more than 550 HLA-typed donors contained approximately 300 gigabases of sequencing data and about 93 million unique TCR sequences. An earlier analysis of more than 450 of the donors used high-throughput TCR beta sequencing to judge whether each TCR beta V gene segment behaved as functional or pseudogenic. In a later genetic analysis, genome-wide SNP genotypes for about three fifths of the 666 donors were used, and that subset was treated as a discovery cohort. The later analysis used no new phenotypic data to find candidate immune exposures, relying instead on TCR beta sequences and their occurrence across donors. Class I and class II HLA loci were covered by the typing at four-digit resolution. Among several hundred genotyped donors of the cohort, an average of around 220,000 unique TCR beta nucleotide sequences was sequenced per donor, of which roughly 17% were non-productive. Donor age, sex, ethnicity and CMV serostatus were collected together with the repertoire data. The number of donors typed differed by locus, with 629-630 for A, B, C, DRB1 and DQB1, around 500 for DQA1, over 600 for DPA1, and approximately 470 for DPB1. Besides the first cohort of more than 650 subjects, a separate validation cohort made up of roughly 120 different subjects was used.

In total, approximately 690 healthy bone marrow donors made up the cohort. All cohort members were sampled while nominally healthy, although unrecorded immune exposures were likely present. The donor was CMV seropositive and was included in the group of 250 to 350 seropositive cohort members. Every donor gave a peripheral blood sample, and the peripheral blood mononuclear cells from that sample were used for TCR beta sequencing. The Qiagen DNeasy Blood Extraction Kit was used to extract genomic DNA from the blood cell samples. Library preparation used the immunoSEQ multiplex PCR assay. A mixture of 60 forward primers for TCR Vbeta segments and 13 reverse primers for TCR Jbeta segments was used in the multiplex PCR. Amplification of the CDR3 region of rearranged TCR beta genes was performed with a multiplex PCR assay on genomic DNA. Amplified TCR beta libraries were sequenced as 87-base-pair reads on the Illumina HiSeq System. Per the authors' processing: Across the 500 to 700 repertoires, a later analysis counted approximately 83 million unique TCR beta chains, some 11 million of which were shared by at least two donors. A nearest-neighbor algorithm error-corrected the raw reads and collapsed the reads into unique sequences, merging closely related sequences to remove PCR and sequencing errors. CDR3 sequences were aligned to IMGT reference sequences to assign V, D and J gene segments. For a sequence to be retained, at least a six-nucleotide match to both a V gene segment and a J gene segment was required. Rearrangements were classified as productive when the CDR3 lacked stop codons and remained in frame with V and J, and all other rearrangements were classified as non-productive. Following IMGT convention, CDR3 was defined as the stretch from the second conserved V-encoded cysteine to the conserved J-encoded phenylalanine. Sequences without an unambiguous match to a single V gene segment were excluded from the earlier analysis of a few hundred of the donors. In an earlier analysis of approximately 500 of the donors, a V segment was called functional when productive rearrangements were above 56.7%, and segregating when the standard deviation between donors exceeded 5%. A statistical classification framework was built for diagnosing cytomegalovirus status from the catalog of TCR beta chain sequences. A later analysis assigned V and J genes by comparing TCR nucleotide sequences with IMGT/GENE-DB human TR gene sequences. In a later analysis, CDR3 sequences and most-parsimonious VDJ recombination scenarios were assigned using the TCRdist pipeline. In a later analysis, each TCR beta chain was defined by its CDR3 amino acid sequence together with its V-gene family, and reads lacking a unique V-gene family were excluded. As a way to deal with suspected cross-contamination and a sequencing artifact, a later analysis dropped hundreds of nucleotide sequences that were highly shared and had low generation probability. In a later analysis, a clonal expansion index for each public chain was calculated from normalized within-repertoire ranks of inferred template counts. In a later analysis, generation probabilities were computed using a VDJ recombination model fitted to out-of-frame rearrangements, and the results were checked against IGoR. In a later analysis, hypergeometric tests were used to score TCR-TCR, TCR-HLA and TCR-CMV co-occurrence, with a repertoire-size bias correction applied to TCR pairs. False discovery rates were estimated in a later analysis by permuting HLA or CMV assignments 20 times. In a later analysis, co-occurring TCRs were grouped using DBSCAN, with TCRdist sequence similarity added in when clustering inside HLA-allele-positive subsets. Repertoires with fewer than 30,000 or more than 120,000 public chains were left out of co-occurrence clustering, as were about 5 repertoires with anomalous nucleotide sharing. TCRdb took over this immuneACCESS table, retaining in-frame rearrangements with V and J assigned. Such tables are incomplete; in checked studies, under half of the missing clones stem from an unresolved V gene, and the remainder is unexplained. The D gene and trimming were derived from the DNA, and the V and J assignments and clone size from that table. For this sample the table gives about 98,000 clones, of which about 80% were detected only once. The ten largest make up approximately 4% of the sample.

V drops 0 bases and J drops 6 bases, leaving 14 bases in between. The CDR3 starts with the cysteine, ends with the phenylalanine, and has 16 residues. The retained sequence is limited to the CDR3, 48 bases, with the frame set at the first base. The germline V gene encodes CDR1 LGHNT and CDR2 FRNRAP. On the study overall, not on this receptor specifically: Most TCR sequences were observed very rarely across donors, whereas some public TCRs were present in many individuals. The 87-base-pair reads could not distinguish some IMGT-functional V segments, including TRBV6-2 and TRBV6-3, so those segments were excluded. Because HLA typing was unavailable for some donors at each locus, only the typed subset was used in association tests. In an earlier analysis of 587 of the donors, most TCR beta V segments appeared in productive rearrangements about 87% or about 30% of the time, broadly matching IMGT annotations. The study listed 164 TCR beta chains as associated with cytomegalovirus. Fewer than 20 rarely observed V segments, including chromosome 9 orphons, were excluded from the earlier analysis of about 600 of the donors because counts were too low. Correlated functional status among segregating V segments might be attributable to linkage disequilibrium, but an unknown experimental factor could not be ruled out. For the cohort, immune exposure information was limited to CMV serostatus. The presence/absence analyses assumed that sequencing depth was roughly uniform across donors, and that assumption may not be true. Only TCR beta chains were sequenced in this cohort, and the absence of alpha or paired-chain data limited detectable features. The classifier was reported to diagnose cytomegalovirus status with high specificity and sensitivity in both the original cohort and the validation cohort. A few of the identified cytomegalovirus-associated TCR beta chains were confirmed in vitro to be specific for cytomegalovirus antigens. According to the authors, the approach could potentially be generalized to other disease states and immunological phenotypes. The sequencing pipeline was judged likely to have produced a cluster of highly shared sequence variants as a technical artifact. In a later analysis, 16,951 TCR beta sequences were associated with specific HLA alleles at a false discovery rate of 0.05. A further reported finding was that TCR beta sequences accurately predicted the HLA-A and HLA-B alleles for most subjects in the first cohort. In a later genetic analysis, a missense DCLRE1C variant was associated with V-gene and J-gene trimming of TCR beta chains, and the association was replicated in an independent cohort. According to a later analysis, TCR association rates differed among HLA loci, with DRB1 alleles showing the most associated TCRs and HLA-C alleles showing the fewest. A later analysis found that HLA-associated TCR beta chains were more clonally expanded and had lower generation probabilities than equally common non-associated chains. In a later analysis, most CMV-associated TCR beta chains were found to appear HLA-restricted, with HLA associations seemingly driven largely by CMV exposure. Strong co-occurrence of HLA alleles, especially DR and DQ, made assigning TCR associations to individual alleles difficult. A later genetic analysis reported fewer N-insertions in productive TCRs among donors in an Asian-associated ancestry cluster than the approximately 700-donor mean. Several of the top co-occurrence clusters appeared to be linked to parvovirus B19, influenza, CMV and Epstein-Barr virus, according to a later analysis.

A remark on this clone: Its antigen remains undetermined. The input lacks base qualities; no much larger clone sits a single base away.

The clonotype comes from a female donor in good health and CMV-seropositive. Recombination joined TRBV12-5 with TRBJ1-4, and the D gene may be TRBD1, 6 bases matching. Sequencing was carried out using PBMCs. The DNA sequence reads TGTGCTAGTGGTTTGGTAGGGGGGGGGCGCGATGAAAAACTGTTTTTT. This is translated as CASGLVGGGRDEKLFF.